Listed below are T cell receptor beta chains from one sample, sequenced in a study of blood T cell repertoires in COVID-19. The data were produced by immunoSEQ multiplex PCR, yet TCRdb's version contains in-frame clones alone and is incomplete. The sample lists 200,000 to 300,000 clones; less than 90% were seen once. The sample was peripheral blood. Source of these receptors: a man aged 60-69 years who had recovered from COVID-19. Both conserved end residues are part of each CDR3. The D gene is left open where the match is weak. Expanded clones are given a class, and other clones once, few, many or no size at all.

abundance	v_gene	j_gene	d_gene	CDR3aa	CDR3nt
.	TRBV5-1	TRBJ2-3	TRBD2	CASSNRGGLIGDTQYF	TGCGCCAGCAGTAATCGGGGGGGCCTTATAGGAGATACGCAGTATTTT
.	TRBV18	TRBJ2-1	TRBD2	CASSPRLAGGYNEQFF	TGTGCCAGCTCACCGCGACTAGCGGGGGGGTACAATGAGCAGTTCTTC
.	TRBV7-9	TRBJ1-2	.	CASSLSGPQPSIYGYTF	TGTGCCAGCAGCTTATCAGGGCCACAGCCATCCATCTATGGCTACACCTTC
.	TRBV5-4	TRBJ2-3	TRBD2	CASSVAGGTDTQYF	TGTGCCAGCAGCGTAGCGGGGGGGACAGATACGCAGTATTTT
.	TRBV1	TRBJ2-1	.	CTSSQELVDEQFF	TGCACCAGCAGCCAAGAGCTGGTAGATGAGCAGTTCTTC
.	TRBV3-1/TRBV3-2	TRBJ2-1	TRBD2	CASSRTGGRSYNEQFF	TGTGCCAGCAGCCGGACGGGGGGGCGCTCCTACAATGAGCAGTTCTTC
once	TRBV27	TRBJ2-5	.	CASSLSGLAKPQYF	TGTGCCAGCAGTTTATCGGGGCTAGCGAAACCCCAGTACTTC
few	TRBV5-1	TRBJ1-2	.	CASSPAGERGTF	TGCGCCAGCTCTCCGGCAGGGGAGAGGGGCACCTTC
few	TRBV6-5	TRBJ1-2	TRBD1	CASRPQGTYGYTF	TGTGCCAGCAGGCCACAGGGGACCTATGGCTACACCTTC
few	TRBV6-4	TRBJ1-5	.	CASSDSTAGPQHF	TGTGCCAGCAGTGACTCTACCGCCGGGCCCCAGCATTTT
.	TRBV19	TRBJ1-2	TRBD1	CASSTQGAPRSGYTF	TGTGCCAGTAGTACCCAGGGGGCCCCAAGGAGTGGCTACACCTTC
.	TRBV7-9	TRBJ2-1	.	CASSKTPAGSIYNEQFF	TGTGCCAGCAGCAAAACCCCGGCGGGGTCAATCTACAATGAGCAGTTCTTC
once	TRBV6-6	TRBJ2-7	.	CASSSMPRYPYEQYF	TGTGCCAGCAGCTCCATGCCCAGGTACCCCTACGAGCAGTACTTC
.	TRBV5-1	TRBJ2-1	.	CASSQEGSSYNEQFF	TGCGCCAGCAGCCAGGAGGGAAGCTCCTACAATGAGCAGTTCTTC
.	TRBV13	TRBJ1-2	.	CASSPGAPHGYTF	TGTGCCAGCAGCCCCGGTGCGCCGCATGGCTACACCTTC
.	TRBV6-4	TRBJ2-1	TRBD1	CASKRDSSYNEQFF	TGTGCCAGCAAACGGGACAGCTCCTACAATGAGCAGTTCTTC
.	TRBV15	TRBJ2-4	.	CATSSRRGGSKNIQYF	TGTGCCACCAGCAGCAGGAGGGGAGGATCCAAAAACATTCAGTACTTC
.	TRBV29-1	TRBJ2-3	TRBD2	CSVEDGLAGADTQYF	TGCAGCGTTGAAGATGGCCTAGCGGGGGCAGATACGCAGTATTTT
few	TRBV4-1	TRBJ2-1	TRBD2	CASSQDPTSGGRGEQFF	TGCGCCAGCAGCCAAGACCCGACTAGCGGGGGGCGGGGTGAGCAGTTCTTC
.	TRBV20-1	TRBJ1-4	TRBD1	CSASAPGTVVEKLFF	TGCAGTGCTAGTGCCCCCGGGACAGTTGTCGAAAAACTGTTTTTT
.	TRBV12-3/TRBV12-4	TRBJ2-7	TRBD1	CASSFGQGEEQYF	TGTGCCAGCAGTTTCGGACAGGGGGAAGAGCAGTACTTC
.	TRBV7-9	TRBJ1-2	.	CASSLGPMGPYGYTF	TGTGCCAGCAGCTTAGGCCCAATGGGGCCCTATGGCTACACCTTC
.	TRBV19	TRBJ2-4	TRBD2	CASSKTSGGAAKNIQYF	TGTGCCAGTAGTAAGACTAGCGGGGGGGCAGCCAAAAACATTCAGTACTTC
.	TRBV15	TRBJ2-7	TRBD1	CATSRTQGASYEQYF	TGTGCCACCAGCAGGACACAGGGGGCCTCCTACGAGCAGTACTTC
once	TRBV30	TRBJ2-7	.	CAWRQSRGASISEQYF	TGTGCCTGGAGGCAATCCCGAGGAGCGTCTATATCCGAGCAGTACTTC
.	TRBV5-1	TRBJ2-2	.	CASSLDRDAGELFF	TGCGCCAGCAGCTTGGACAGGGATGCCGGGGAGCTGTTTTTT
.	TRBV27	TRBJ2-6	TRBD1	CASRNRGFSSGANVLTF	TGTGCCAGCCGCAACAGGGGATTCAGCTCTGGGGCCAACGTCCTGACTTTC
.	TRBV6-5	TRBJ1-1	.	CASRVNTEAFF	TGTGCCTCGCGTGTAAACACTGAAGCTTTCTTT
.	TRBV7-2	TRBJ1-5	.	CASSQPTGSSNQPQHF	TGTGCCAGCAGCCAACCGACAGGAAGCAGCAATCAGCCCCAGCATTTT
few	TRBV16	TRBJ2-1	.	CASSQVKGVYNEQFF	TGTGCCAGCAGCCAAGTAAAGGGAGTCTACAATGAGCAGTTCTTC
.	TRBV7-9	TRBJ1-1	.	CASSLAGQFTTEAFF	TGTGCCAGCAGCTTAGCGGGGCAGTTTACCACTGAAGCTTTCTTT
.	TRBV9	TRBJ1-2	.	CASSVQITNYGYTF	TGTGCCAGCAGCGTACAGATTACGAACTATGGCTACACCTTC
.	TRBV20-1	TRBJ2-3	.	CSASYRSSLTDTQYF	TGCAGTGCTAGTTACAGGTCCTCATTAACAGATACGCAGTATTTT
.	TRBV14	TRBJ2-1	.	CASSQEGLSYNEQFF	TGTGCCAGCAGCCAGGAGGGTCTCTCCTACAATGAGCAGTTCTTC
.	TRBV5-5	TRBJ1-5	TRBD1	CASSGGTGASNQPQHF	TGTGCCAGCAGCGGGGGGACAGGGGCGAGCAATCAGCCCCAGCATTTT
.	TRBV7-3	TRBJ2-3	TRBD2	CASSLGGGLTDTQYF	TGTGCCAGCAGCTTAGGGGGAGGGTTGACAGATACGCAGTATTTT
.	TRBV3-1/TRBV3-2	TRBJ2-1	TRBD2	CASSQTPLLAGSYNEQFF	TGTGCCAGCAGCCAAACCCCTTTATTAGCGGGCTCCTACAATGAGCAGTTCTTC
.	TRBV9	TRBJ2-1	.	CASSVEVGGDRPNNEQFF	TGTGCCAGCAGCGTAGAGGTAGGCGGGGACCGCCCAAACAATGAGCAGTTCTTC
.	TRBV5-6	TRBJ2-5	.	CASSFRGFQETQYF	TGTGCCAGCAGCTTCAGGGGTTTCCAAGAGACCCAGTACTTC
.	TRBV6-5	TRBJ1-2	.	CASSYSRDTNAGYTF	TGTGCCAGCAGTTACTCGAGGGACACCAACGCGGGCTACACCTTC
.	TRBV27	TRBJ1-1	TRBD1	CASSYRQGGLTEAFF	TGTGCCAGCAGTTACAGACAGGGTGGGTTAACTGAAGCTTTCTTT
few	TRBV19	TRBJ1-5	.	CASSIRDFNQPQHF	TGTGCCAGTAGTATTAGGGACTTCAATCAGCCCCAGCATTTT
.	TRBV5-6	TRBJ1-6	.	CASSLARQRTNSPLHF	TGTGCCAGCAGCTTGGCCAGACAGCGAACTAATTCACCCCTCCACTTT
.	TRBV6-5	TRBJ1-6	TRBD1	CASSYGTGESPLHF	TGTGCCAGCAGTTACGGGACAGGGGAATCACCCCTCCACTTT
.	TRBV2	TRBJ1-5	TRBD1	CASRGQGEQPQHF	TGTGCCAGCAGGGGACAGGGGGAGCAGCCCCAGCATTTT
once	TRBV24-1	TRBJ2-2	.	CATSDIDKNTGELFF	TGTGCCACCAGTGATATAGACAAGAACACCGGGGAGCTGTTTTTT
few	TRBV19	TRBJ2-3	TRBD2	CATAGLVLDTQYF	TGTGCCACCGCGGGACTAGTCTTAGATACGCAGTATTTT
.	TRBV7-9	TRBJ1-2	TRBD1	CASRGTGVVYGYTF	TGTGCCAGCAGGGGGACAGGGGTCGTCTATGGCTACACCTTC
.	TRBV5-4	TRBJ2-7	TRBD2	CASSPEAGRRVGEQYF	TGTGCCAGCAGCCCCGAGGCCGGGAGGAGAGTTGGGGAGCAGTACTTC
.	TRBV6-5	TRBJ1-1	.	CASSYSEVTEAFF	TGTGCCAGCAGTTACTCCGAGGTCACTGAAGCTTTCTTT
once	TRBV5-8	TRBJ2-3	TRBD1	CASSQGTGGADTQYF	TGTGCCAGCAGCCAGGGGACAGGGGGTGCTGATACGCAGTATTTT
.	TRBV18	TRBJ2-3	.	CASSPARVSTDTQYF	TGTGCCAGCTCACCAGCCAGGGTTAGCACAGATACGCAGTATTTT
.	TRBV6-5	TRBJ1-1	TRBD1	CASRLQGENTEAFF	TGTGCCAGCAGGTTACAGGGGGAGAACACTGAAGCTTTCTTT
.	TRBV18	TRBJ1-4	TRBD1	CASSSQSLTGAKATNEKLFF	TGTGCCAGCTCATCACAATCATTGACAGGGGCGAAGGCAACTAATGAAAAACTGTTTTTT
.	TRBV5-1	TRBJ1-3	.	CASSLVQGGNTIYF	TGCGCCAGCAGCTTGGTGCAGGGCGGAAACACCATATATTTT
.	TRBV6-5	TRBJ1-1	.	CASSLFRGWDTEAFF	TGTGCCAGCAGTTTATTTCGAGGCTGGGACACTGAAGCTTTCTTT
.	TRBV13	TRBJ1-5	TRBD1	CASSQQGGNQPQHF	TGTGCCAGCAGCCAACAGGGGGGGAATCAGCCCCAGCATTTT
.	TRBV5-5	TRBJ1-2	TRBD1	CASSWQGEGSYGYTF	TGTGCCAGCAGCTGGCAGGGGGAAGGTTCCTATGGCTACACCTTC
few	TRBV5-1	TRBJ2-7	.	CASSLSGMGSREQYF	TGCGCCAGCAGCTTGTCGGGGATGGGGTCGCGCGAGCAGTACTTC